The entry below describes one TCR beta chain. The record originates from a study of T cell changes during pregnancy in multiple sclerosis. The repertoire was sequenced with immunoSEQ multiplex PCR; TCRdb's copy has only in-frame clones and lacks some. The sample lists some 69,000 clones; 85% to 95% were seen once. V lost 2 bases, J lost 2 bases, and 7 bases stayed unmatched. Per the germline V gene, CDR1 is ENHRY and CDR2 is SYGVKD. The CDR3 is 16 residues long. The input for sequencing was peripheral blood, taken in the second trimester of pregnancy. The V call is TRBV10-3, the J call TRBJ2-3; 7 bases are shared with TRBD2. The source is a female donor in good health, enrolled as a control in a pregnancy study. CDR3 protein: CAISEMQGGSTDTQYF. The CDR3, as DNA: TGTGCCATCAGTGAGATGCAGGGAGGGTCCACAGATACGCAGTATTTT.